Listed here are 10 T cell receptor beta chains from one sample, sequenced in a study of CD8 T cells in ankylosing spondylitis. TCRdb used MiXCR to reprocess the 5' RACE reads, holding one entry per CDR3 protein. There are more than 150,000 distinct CDR3 sequences in the sample; roughly 20% occur only once, and about 4.3% lies in the top ten. The sequenced sample consisted of blood, either unsorted or a sorted T cell fraction (not recorded which). The receptors were sampled from a male donor aged 10-30 years with ankylosing spondylitis or in good health (not recorded which).

The chain combines TRBV10-3 with TRBJ2-1, with D possibly TRBD1 on 5 matching bases. This CDR3 is built from 11 residues. The germline CDR1 and CDR2 sequences are ENHRY and SYGVKD. V lost 10 bases and J lost 6, with 10 bases in between. CDR3 in amino acids: CATTGSNEQFF. As DNA, the CDR3 is TGTGCCACCACAGGTAGCAATGAGCAGTTCTTC.

This clonotype was found many times. The V and J genes are TRBV15 and TRBJ2-1; 11 nucleotides match TRBD2. The ends lost 0 bases at V and 9 bases at J; junction bases unmatched: 4. Germline CDR1 reads LNHNV; CDR2 reads YYDKDF (reference sequence). CDR3 length: 15 residues. The CDR3 coding sequence is TGTGCCACCAGCAGAGAAATTCTAGCGGGAGGTGAGCAGTTCTTC. Protein product: CATSREILAGGEQFF.

This clonotype was counted at least ten times. The chain has TRBV11-2 and TRBJ2-5; 16 bases match TRBD2. The CDR3 runs to 16 residues. The V gene end was trimmed by 5 bases and the J gene end by 5 bases; junction bases not matched to a gene: 5. The germline V gene has CDR1 SGHAT and CDR2 FQNNGV. The CDR3 is CASSQGLAGGMETQYF. In nucleotides, the CDR3 is TGTGCCAGCAGCCAGGGACTAGCGGGAGGGATGGAGACCCAGTACTTC.

J is TRBJ1-2 and V is TRBV12-3 or TRBV12-4; possibly TRBD1 for D (5 bases). This CDR3 contains 13 residues. Trimming cost V 7 bases and J 3 bases, with 12 bases left between them. The CDR3 region is CASKAGRYYGYTF. CDR3 in DNA: TGTGCCAGCAAAGCGGGACGCTACTATGGCTACACCTTC.

The chain joins TRBV10-3 to TRBJ2-7; 11 bases are shared with TRBD2. CDR3 length equals 16 residues. Germline assignment: CDR1 ENHRY and CDR2 SYGVKD. Trimming removed 4 bases from V and 4 bases from J; junction bases left unmatched: 9. CDR3: CAISGGLAGGQYEQYF. CDR3 in DNA: TGTGCCATCAGTGGAGGGCTAGCGGGAGGACAGTACGAGCAGTACTTC.

This clonotype was recorded at least ten times. CDR3 nucleotide sequence: TGTGCCAGCAGTGTACTAGCGGGGAGCACAGATACGCAGTATTTT. This encodes CASSVLAGSTDTQYF. This chain links TRBV12-3 or TRBV12-4 with TRBJ2-3; 10 nucleotides match TRBD2. V lost 5 bases to trimming and J lost 0 bases; unmatched junction nucleotides: 2. The CDR3 extends over 15 amino acids.

This clonotype was counted ten times or more. The chain has TRBV12-3 or TRBV12-4 and TRBJ2-6, with 7 bases that match TRBD1. V lost 7 bases and J lost 0; bases outside the gene matches: 9. This CDR3 is built from 17 residues. The chain's CDR3 is CASNMGQQSSGANVLTF. CDR3 bases: TGTGCCAGCAACATGGGACAGCAAAGCTCTGGGGCCAACGTCCTGACTTTC.

This clonotype came up many times. The chain combines TRBV4-3 with TRBJ2-1; tentatively, D is TRBD1 (5 bases). V was cut by 0 bases and J by 9 bases, with 9 bases left in between. CDR1 is LGHNA, CDR2 YSLEER, per germline. The CDR3 is made up of 13 amino acids. The CDR3 DNA reads TGCGCCAGCAGCCAAGATCATAGGGGTGAGCAGTTCTTC. Translated, it gives CASSQDHRGEQFF.

Ten or more counts support this clonotype. V is TRBV10-3 and J is TRBJ2-7, with D unresolved. The CDR3 length is 15 residues. The germline CDR1 and CDR2 sequences are ENHRY and SYGVKD. Trimming took off 3 bases at V and 6 bases at J, with 18 bases between the two ends. The CDR3 DNA follows: TGTGCCATCAGTGATTTGACTGCGAGCCATCGCGAGCAGTACTTC. This codes for CAISDLTASHREQYF.

This clonotype came up many times. The rearrangement joins TRBV5-1 to TRBJ2-5, with D maybe TRBD2 (6 bases). V gave up 0 bases and J gave up 3 bases, with 12 bases separating them. Germline V lookup: CDR1 SGHRS, CDR2 YFSETQ. CDR3 length: 15 residues. CDR3 DNA sequence: TGCGCCAGCAGCTTGGAATCCCCGGGAGAAGAGACCCAGTACTTC. Encoded protein: CASSLESPGEETQYF.